This TCR beta chain came from a study of T-cell reconstitution after alpha-beta-depleted transplantation in children. Findings and caveats of the study: Newly generated T cells supplied most T-cell counts and diversity one year post-transplant. Surviving recipient T cells and thymic progenitors underlay high day-60 TCRbeta diversity in some patients.

This clonotype was counted a few times. Its specificity is unknown. Molecular barcoding with unique molecular identifiers was used for the TCRbeta library. Using its own MiXCR run on the PCR reads, TCRdb lists one record per CDR3 protein. The table shows about 500,000 distinct CDR3 sequences, with 10% to 12% occurring only once. The CDR3 length is 13 residues. Germline assignment: CDR1 SGHVS and CDR2 FNYEAQ. V lost 4 bases and J lost 2, with 9 bases in between. Sequences were derived from PBMCs, mostly from graft donor cells, sampled 180 days after TCRalphabeta/CD19-depleted stem cell transplant. This TCR came from a female patient aged 2 to 10 who had a stem cell transplant for aplastic anemia, so the T cells may come from the graft donor. The chain employs TRBV7-6 and TRBJ2-7; D might be TRBD1 (6 bases). This CDR3 is CASSSGDTYEQYF. The CDR3 region has the DNA TGTGCCAGCAGCTCCGGGGACACCTACGAGCAGTACTTC. The variable domain in full, completed from reference TRBV7-6 and TRBJ2-7, reads GAGVSQSPRYKVTKRGQDVALRCDPISGHVSLYWYRQALGQGPEFLTYFNYEAQQDKSGLPNDRFSAERPEGSISTLTIQRTEQRDSAMYRCASSSGDTYEQYFGPGTRLTVT.